These 24 T cell receptor beta chains came from one sample sequenced in a study of T cell responses to AZD1222 COVID-19 vaccine. The method was immunoSEQ multiplex PCR; TCRdb's version includes in-frame clones alone and lacks a portion of them. Counted here are 100,000 to 150,000 clones, roughly 90% occurring once; the ten biggest clones make up 4.4%. The material was peripheral blood, obtained on day 0 of AZD1222 vaccination. These TCRs come from an adult in good health.

The rearrangement uses TRBV6-5 and TRBJ2-1; 8 bases are a match to TRBD1. Germline values: CDR1 MNHEY, CDR2 SVGAGI. The CDR3 is 14 amino acids. Trimming took 2 bases from V and 8 from J; bases not matched to a gene: 5. CDR3 nucleotide sequence: TGTGCCAGCAGTTACGGCCAGGGGGCTTATGAGCAGTTCTTC. It encodes CASSYGQGAYEQFF.

The chain uses TRBV5-1 and TRBJ2-1; 11 positions match TRBD2. Germline CDR1 is SGHRS and CDR2 is YFSETQ. Trimming at V came to 7 bases and at J to 5 bases, leaving 8 bases not matched to a gene. The CDR3 runs 15 residues. This CDR3 reads CASQRPGLADNEQFF. CDR3 in DNA: TGCGCCAGCCAACGACCGGGACTAGCGGACAATGAGCAGTTCTTC.

The genes are TRBV6-4 and TRBJ2-2; D ambiguous. The CDR3 consists of 14 residues. With 1 base removed from V and 4 bases from J, the gap between germline ends came to 7 bases. CDR1 and CDR2 (germline): MRHNA, SNTAGT. CDR3 in amino acids: CASSDWRPTGELFF. CDR3 sequence (DNA): TGTGCCAGCAGTGACTGGCGGCCCACCGGGGAGCTGTTTTTT.

V gene TRBV2 combines with J gene TRBJ2-6; no reliable D call. From germline, CDR1 is SNHLY and CDR2 FYNNEI. V was trimmed by 5 bases and J by 0 bases, leaving 5 bases between them. This CDR3 spans 14 amino acids. Written as DNA, the CDR3 is TGTGCCAGCAGTCTGGACTCTGGGGCCAACGTCCTGACTTTC. Translation: CASSLDSGANVLTF.

The chain joins TRBV23-1 to TRBJ1-3; 7 bases map to TRBD1. TRBV23-1 is an ORF, with its function uncertain. Unmatched junction bases numbered 10, after V lost 3 bases and J lost 2 bases. This CDR3 is 17 amino acids long. CDR3 nucleotides: TGCGCCAGCAGTCAGCCTTCCGGGACAGCGGCTGGAAACACCATATATTTT. Translation gives CASSQPSGTAAGNTIYF.

The J gene is TRBJ2-5, the V gene TRBV28; D is perhaps TRBD1 (6 bases). V was trimmed by 2 bases and J by 1 base, leaving 26 bases between them. Germline V gene sequence: CDR1 MDHEN, CDR2 SYDVKM. This CDR3 comprises 20 residues. The DNA of the CDR3 is TGTGCCAGCAGTTTAAATAGCTTCGCAGGGGCAGGCAACATCCAAGAGACCCAGTACTTC. This gives the protein CASSLNSFAGAGNIQETQYF.

The gene calls are TRBV15 and TRBJ1-2; 9 positions match TRBD1. The CDR3 covers 16 residues. The germline V gene has CDR1 LNHNV and CDR2 YYDKDF (reference sequence). V lost 0 bases, J lost 8 bases, and 10 bases stayed unmatched. Here the CDR3 reads CATSREPGQGFFGYTF. The CDR3 nucleotides read TGTGCCACCAGCAGAGAACCGGGACAGGGTTTCTTCGGCTACACCTTC.

This chain connects TRBV30 to TRBJ2-7; D is unclear. The CDR3 is 13 amino acids. V was shortened by 0 bases and J by 0 bases, with 6 bases between the two germline ends. The germline CDR1 and CDR2 sequences are GTSNPN and SVGIG (reference sequence). As DNA, the CDR3 is TGTGCCTGGAGTGTGTCGGGCTCCTACGAGCAGTACTTC. This codes for CAWSVSGSYEQYF.

The chain recombines TRBV20-1 with TRBJ1-5; possible D gene TRBD1, 6 bases. Trimming shortened V by 3 bases and J by 7 bases, and 19 bases separated the two germline ends. The CDR3 is 15 amino acids. Germline CDR1 reads DFQATT; CDR2 reads SNEGSKA (reference sequence). This CDR3 is CSASEDRNFIQPQHF. CDR3 DNA sequence: TGCAGTGCTAGTGAAGACAGGAACTTTATCCAGCCCCAGCATTTT.

CDR3: CASSYSGGTNEKLFF. CDR3 DNA sequence: TGTGCCAGCAGTTACTCGGGAGGGACTAATGAAAAACTGTTTTTT. The chain combines TRBV6-5 with TRBJ1-4; D gene ambiguous. The germline CDR1 and CDR2 sequences are MNHEY and SVGAGI. Trimming pared 0 bases from V and 2 bases from J, leaving 7 bases between. The CDR3 totals 15 residues.

The chain couples TRBV28 to TRBJ2-3; possibly TRBD1 or TRBD2 for D (6 bases each). This CDR3 region has 15 residues. With 5 bases removed from V and 3 bases from J, the gap between germline ends came to 15 bases. Germline CDR1 and CDR2: MDHEN and SYDVKM. CDR3 DNA sequence: TGTGCCAGCAGTCCCCCCCGGGGGCCGACAGATACGCAGTATTTT. Amino acid sequence: CASSPPRGPTDTQYF.

This clone showed up many times. This rearrangement joins TRBV6-5 to TRBJ2-1, with TRBD2 as a possible D gene (5 bases). Germline V CDR1 and CDR2: MNHEY, SVGAGI. The CDR3 contains 14 residues. The germline V and J ends were trimmed by 6 bases and 8 bases, with 17 bases remaining between them. The CDR3 bases are TGTGCCAGCAGCCCCCTAGATAGCGCGCATGAGCAGTTCTTC. Translated, it gives CASSPLDSAHEQFF.

The V call is TRBV25-1, the J call TRBJ1-3; the D is unclear. This CDR3 region has 11 residues. Germline CDR1 MGHDK, CDR2 SYGVNS. Trimming stripped 6 bases from V and 5 bases from J, with 5 bases between. Written as DNA, the CDR3 is TGTGCCAGCAGCTACCGAAACACCATATATTTT. Protein product: CASSYRNTIYF.

This chain links TRBV11-1 with TRBJ2-7, with D unclear. Germline CDR1 reads SGHAT; CDR2 reads FQDESV (reference sequence). Trimming cost V 5 bases and J 0 bases, with 11 bases left between them. The CDR3 length is 14 residues. CDR3 DNA: TGTGCCAGCAGCGCCGTGGGGTCCTCCTACGAGCAGTACTTC. This encodes CASSAVGSSYEQYF. Based on the CDR3 plus reference TRBV11-1 and TRBJ2-7, the full variable domain is EAEVAQSPRYKITEKSQAVAFWCDPISGHATLYWYRQILGQGPELLVQFQDESVVDDSQLPKDRFSAERLKGVDSTLKIQPAELGDSAMYLCASSAVGSSYEQYFGPGTRLTVT.

V gene TRBV15 combines with J gene TRBJ2-5; a weak D match, TRBD2 (6 bases). Germline loops: CDR1 LNHNV, CDR2 YYDKDF (reference sequence). Trimming shortened V by 0 bases and J by 4 bases, and 9 bases separated the two germline ends. The CDR3 spans 14 residues. CDR3 sequence: CATSRDRGRETQYF. DNA of the CDR3: TGTGCCACCAGCAGAGATCGGGGGAGAGAGACCCAGTACTTC.

The chain carries TRBV3-1 (or the pseudogene TRBV3-2) and TRBJ2-1; no reliable D call. V was trimmed by 0 bases and J by 4 bases, leaving 16 bases between them. The CDR3 is 17 amino acids. Germline V gene data show CDR1 as LGHDT and CDR2 as YNNKEL (reference sequence). CDR3 coding DNA: TGTGCCAGCAGCCAAGATCTTGGAGCGCCCCGGTACAATGAGCAGTTCTTC. This gives the protein CASSQDLGAPRYNEQFF.

V usage is TRBV7-8 and J usage is TRBJ2-7, with 7 bases lining up with TRBD2. The CDR3 sequence is 14 residues long. V lost 4 bases and J lost 0; bases outside the gene matches: 3. Germline assignment: CDR1 SGHVS and CDR2 FQNEAQ. CDR3 residues: CASSSTGGSYEQYF. Written as DNA, the CDR3 is TGTGCCAGCAGCTCCACGGGGGGCTCCTACGAGCAGTACTTC.

This clone was seen only once. The chain employs TRBV2 and TRBJ2-1, with TRBD1 matching over 9 bases. CDR1 is SNHLY, CDR2 FYNNEI, per germline. Losses at the gene ends were 7 bases for V and 7 bases for J; bases not matched to a gene: 11. CDR3 length: 15 residues. CDR3 region: CASKPRDRAGNEQFF. DNA for the CDR3: TGTGCCAGCAAACCCCGGGACAGGGCTGGGAATGAGCAGTTCTTC.

The chain is built from TRBV18 and TRBJ1-2; D not resolved. V lost 4 bases to trimming and J lost 2 bases, with 11 bases between them. The CDR3 extends over 14 amino acids. Looked up from germline, CDR1 is KGHSH and CDR2 is LQKENI. CDR3 nucleotides: TGTGCCAGCTCACTATCGACGGGAAACTATGGCTACACCTTC. Residues: CASSLSTGNYGYTF.

The DNA for the CDR3 is TGTGCCAGCAGCCCTCGGGGGGGGCAGGACACTGAAGCTTTCTTT. Its protein product is CASSPRGGQDTEAFF. The chain links TRBV7-9 to TRBJ1-1, with D perhaps TRBD1 (6 bases). The germline V gene has CDR1 SEHNR and CDR2 FQNEAQ (reference sequence). The CDR3 consists of 15 residues. V dropped 5 bases and J dropped 3 bases, with 16 bases sitting between them.

The sample holds one count of this clone. The chain uses TRBV11-3 and TRBJ1-1; 8 bases fit TRBD1. Trimming at V came to 2 bases and at J to 8 bases, leaving 4 bases not matched to a gene. The germline V gene has CDR1 SGHNT and CDR2 YENEEA. The CDR3 contains 13 residues. This chain's CDR3 is CASSLNRDREAFF. The CDR3 bases are TGTGCCAGCAGCTTAAACCGGGACAGGGAAGCTTTCTTT. Based on the CDR3 plus reference TRBV11-3 and TRBJ1-1, the full variable domain is EAGVVQSPRYKIIEKKQPVAFWCNPISGHNTLYWYLQNLGQGPELLIRYENEEAVDDSQLPKDRFSAERLKGVDSTLKIQPAELGDSAVYLCASSLNRDREAFFGQGTRLTVV.

The J gene is TRBJ1-5, the V gene TRBV6-5; tentative D call: TRBD1 (6 bases). V was clipped by 5 bases and J by 2 bases, with 7 bases between them. CDR1 is MNHEY and CDR2 is SVGAGI in the germline V gene. This CDR3 has 13 amino acids. The CDR3 here is CASSRQGNQPQHF. CDR3 sequence (DNA): TGTGCCAGCAGTAGACAGGGCAATCAGCCCCAGCATTTT.

The chain recombines TRBV6-6 with TRBJ2-2; TRBD1 matches at 11 bases. This CDR3 region has 14 residues. The V and J ends lost 4 bases and 6 bases, in that order; junction bases with no gene match: 1. The germline V gene encodes CDR1 MNHNY and CDR2 SVGAGI (reference sequence). The CDR3 reads CASSSGQGAGELFF. CDR3 nucleotide sequence: TGTGCCAGCAGTTCGGGACAGGGGGCCGGGGAGCTGTTTTTT.

The chain links TRBV4-1 to TRBJ2-1; D is unclear. The CDR3 has 15 amino acids. V lost 1 base and J 0 bases, leaving 7 bases between the germline ends. Germline V gene lookup returns CDR1 MGHRA and CDR2 YSYEKL. The CDR3 DNA sequence: TGCGCCAGCAGCCAAGGACCCATCTCCTACAATGAGCAGTTCTTC. This gives the protein CASSQGPISYNEQFF.